At least ten counts were recorded for the clone carrying this T cell receptor (beta chain). Its matching antigen is unknown. The entry originates in a study of T cells in Graves' hyperthyroidism and ophthalmopathy. The definition of stable Graves' hyperthyroidism was no ophthalmopathy progression within 18 months. The V and J ends lost 4 bases and 5 bases respectively, with 14 bases between them. The CDR3 runs to 14 residues. Per germline, CDR1 LNHDA and CDR2 SQIVND (reference sequence). TCR beta CDR3 regions were amplified from RNA. First-round RT-PCR with HTBI primers amplified the TCR CDR3 region. MiXCR, run by TCRdb on the multiplex PCR reads, gives a single entry per CDR3 protein. The sample lists about 420,000 distinct CDR3 sequences; approximately 13% were seen once. Study results and caveats: A median about 6.2 months before onset, the model predicted ophthalmopathy.

The TCR originated in a woman under 30 with Graves' hyperthyroidism. The specimen was blood. V usage is TRBV19 and J usage is TRBJ1-1; D may be TRBD1 (6 bases). The CDR3 protein is CASSKFTGKTEAFF. CDR3 DNA: TGTGCCAGTAGTAAGTTCACAGGGAAGACTGAAGCTTTCTTT.